This section outlines one TCR beta chain sequence together with its context. This sample is part of a study of shared clonotypes between healthy human individuals. Profiled with immunoSEQ multiplex PCR; TCRdb holds only in-frame clones, not every one. The table records 2 million to 2.5 million clones, roughly 90% of them present only once. The specimen was naive CD4+ T cells from PBMCs. Documented subset: CD45RA+ positively selected. This TCR was sampled from a man between 18 and 29 years old in good health. Some clones in this sample may be carry-over from other donors' samples.

The CDR3 coding sequence is TGTGCCAGCAGTCAGGCCCCTAGCGTTTCTGATACGCAGTATTTT. Translation gives CASSQAPSVSDTQYF. This sequence joins TRBV13 and TRBJ2-3, with D maybe TRBD2 (6 bases). Germline V gene lookup returns CDR1 PRHDT and CDR2 FYEKMQ (reference sequence). The CDR3 sequence is 15 residues long. Trimming took off 6 bases at V and 6 bases at J, with 19 bases between the two ends.